These T cell receptor beta chains were read from a single sample in a study of T cell responses to AZD1222 COVID-19 vaccine. Produced via immunoSEQ multiplex PCR; TCRdb's table is partial and in-frame only. The table shows approximately 200,000 clones, with about 91% occurring only once. The sample was peripheral blood, taken on day 0 of AZD1222 vaccination. The receptors come from an adult in good health. CDR3s include the opening cysteine and the closing phenylalanine or tryptophan. Each record gives: CDR3 DNA, CDR3 protein, J gene, D gene, clone size, V gene. D genes are given only for firm matches. Clone size is given for some rows only: seen once, a few or many times, or a class if the clone is expanded.

DNA: TGTGCCACCGGTGGGGTTGGGGCCTACGAGCAGTACTTC; CDR3: CATGGVGAYEQYF; J: TRBJ2-7; D: NA; size: NA; V: TRBV6-5
DNA: TGTGCCAGCAGCGTAGCGACAGGGGGGGCCTACGAGCAGTACTTC; CDR3: CASSVATGGAYEQYF; J: TRBJ2-7; D: TRBD1; size: NA; V: TRBV9
DNA: TGTGCCAGCAGTGACTCGATGGACACTCCTTTCTATGGCTACACCTTC; CDR3: CASSDSMDTPFYGYTF; J: TRBJ1-2; D: NA; size: NA; V: TRBV6-4
DNA: TGTGCCAGCAGCGTATTGGCCAGATGGTCCTACGAGCAGTACTTC; CDR3: CASSVLARWSYEQYF; J: TRBJ2-7; D: NA; size: NA; V: TRBV9
DNA: TGCGCCGGTAAGCGGGAGGCGAACACCGGGGAGCTGTTTTTT; CDR3: CAGKREANTGELFF; J: TRBJ2-2; D: TRBD2; size: NA; V: TRBV5-1
DNA: TGTGCCTGGAACGGAGGGGCGCAGGGCGGGGAGCTGTTTTTT; CDR3: CAWNGGAQGGELFF; J: TRBJ2-2; D: NA; size: NA; V: TRBV30
DNA: TGTGCCAGCAGTTCTTGGACTCGGCAGGCAGATACGCAGTATTTT; CDR3: CASSSWTRQADTQYF; J: TRBJ2-3; D: NA; size: few; V: TRBV27
DNA: TGTGCCATCAGCCTACTAGCGCTGGAAGGAGAGCAGTTCTTC; CDR3: CAISLLALEGEQFF; J: TRBJ2-1; D: TRBD2; size: NA; V: TRBV10-3
DNA: TGTGCCAGCAGTAGGAGTAAGGAGGGAAACACCATATATTTT; CDR3: CASSRSKEGNTIYF; J: TRBJ1-3; D: NA; size: NA; V: TRBV6-5
DNA: TGTGCCAGCAGTTCGGGGATCGAGCAGTACTTC; CDR3: CASSSGIEQYF; J: TRBJ2-7; D: NA; size: NA; V: TRBV6-6
DNA: TGTGCCAGCAGCTTAGGGAGGGGAGAAGGGCTAGCCAAAAACATTCAGTACTTC; CDR3: CASSLGRGEGLAKNIQYF; J: TRBJ2-4; D: NA; size: NA; V: TRBV7-8
DNA: TGTGCCAGCTCTCATCTTGGCAATCAGCCCCAGCATTTT; CDR3: CASSHLGNQPQHF; J: TRBJ1-5; D: NA; size: NA; V: TRBV27
DNA: TGCGCCAGCAGCTTGGATCAGCTAGATAATTCACCCCTCCACTTT; CDR3: CASSLDQLDNSPLHF; J: TRBJ1-6; D: NA; size: NA; V: TRBV5-1
DNA: TGTGCCTGGACCGACGGAGACACCGGGGAGCTGTTTTTT; CDR3: CAWTDGDTGELFF; J: TRBJ2-2; D: NA; size: many; V: TRBV30
DNA: TGCAGCGTTGCCAGGAACACCGGGGAGCTGTTTTTT; CDR3: CSVARNTGELFF; J: TRBJ2-2; D: NA; size: NA; V: TRBV29-1
DNA: TGCGCCAGCAGCTTGGCAGGGGGGCCCCGCTACAATGAGCAGTTCTTC; CDR3: CASSLAGGPRYNEQFF; J: TRBJ2-1; D: NA; size: NA; V: TRBV5-1
DNA: TGCGCCAGCAGCCAAAACACGGTACTCTATGGCTACACCTTC; CDR3: CASSQNTVLYGYTF; J: TRBJ1-2; D: NA; size: few; V: TRBV4-1